This is a list of T cell receptor beta chains from one sample in a study of regulatory T cells in long-lasting Graves disease. MiXCR was run by TCRdb on the multiplex PCR reads, yielding one entry per CDR3 protein. Of under 700,000 distinct CDR3 sequences in the sample, around 16% were seen once. This sample also appeared in a second study, on T cells in Graves' hyperthyroidism and ophthalmopathy.

The sequences come from peripheral blood mononuclear cells (PBMCs), collected at new diagnosis, from a patient treated with antithyroid drugs. These TCRs come from a woman aged 35-65 years with Graves disease. Each CDR3 is given with its conserved first and last residue. D genes are given only for firm matches. Clone size is stated in some rows and not others, as once, few, many or a class when expanded.

CDR3aa | CDR3nt | d_gene | j_gene | abundance | v_gene
CAWSPRVNQPQHF | TGTGCCTGGAGTCCCCGGGTCAATCAGCCCCAGCATTTT | NA | TRBJ1-5 | many | TRBV30
CASSLGTRTEGYTF | TGTGCCAGCAGCTTAGGTACCCGGACGGAAGGCTACACCTTC | NA | TRBJ1-2 | few | TRBV7-8
CASSQDWVNEQFF | TGTGCCAGCAGCCAAGATTGGGTAAATGAGCAGTTCTTC | NA | TRBJ2-1 | many | TRBV3-1
CASSRVGHSGNTIYF | TGTGCCAGCTCCCGTGTGGGACATTCAGGAAACACCATATATTTT | NA | TRBJ1-3 | NA | TRBV18
CARDAGGQPAGGGYTF | TGTGCCAGGGATGCAGGGGGACAGCCGGCAGGAGGTGGCTACACCTTC | TRBD1 | TRBJ1-2 | many | TRBV2
CASRNDRYEQYF | TGTGCCAGCAGAAATGACAGATACGAGCAGTACTTC | NA | TRBJ2-7 | NA | TRBV7-9
CASSFSQQGDTQYF | TGTGCCAGCAGTTTCTCGCAGCAAGGGGATACGCAGTATTTT | NA | TRBJ2-3 | many | TRBV28
CATSDSLSGATDTQYF | TGTGCCACCAGTGATTCTTTGAGCGGGGCCACAGATACGCAGTATTTT | TRBD2 | TRBJ2-3 | NA | TRBV24-1
CASSEAGSHTETFF | TGTGCCAGCAGTGAAGCAGGCAGTCACACTGAAACTTTCTTT | NA | TRBJ1-1 | NA | TRBV6-1
CASSQVGLVMNTEAFF | TGTGCCAGCAGCCAAGTTGGATTAGTTATGAACACTGAAGCTTTCTTT | NA | TRBJ1-1 | few | TRBV3-1
CASSPLGLSLSSGANVLTF | TGTGCCAGCTCACCCTTGGGACTAAGCTTATCTTCTGGGGCCAACGTCCTGACTTTC | TRBD2 | TRBJ2-6 | NA | TRBV18
CATSRDQGFEAFF | TGTGCCACCAGCAGAGATCAGGGGTTTGAAGCTTTCTTT | NA | TRBJ1-1 | NA | TRBV15
CASSPLYGANYDYTF | TGTGCCAGCAGCCCCCTTTACGGGGCTAACTATGACTACACCTTC | NA | TRBJ1-2 | NA | TRBV7-6
CASSPLFDGLNTEAFF | TGTGCCAGCTCACCCCTTTTCGACGGCCTGAACACTGAAGCTTTCTTT | NA | TRBJ1-1 | many | TRBV18
CASSYGQPQHF | TGTGCCAGCAGTTACGGGCAGCCCCAGCATTTT | NA | TRBJ1-5 | NA | TRBV12-3/TRBV12-4
CASSEAGRRDTQYF | TGTGCCAGCAGTGAAGCGGGCAGGAGAGATACGCAGTATTTT | NA | TRBJ2-3 | many | TRBV6-1
CAWKSWGRGNTEAFF | TGTGCCTGGAAGTCTTGGGGGAGAGGAAACACTGAAGCTTTCTTT | NA | TRBJ1-1 | many | TRBV30
CASSSPRGVNTEAFF | TGTGCCAGCAGTTCCCCGAGGGGCGTTAACACTGAAGCTTTCTTT | NA | TRBJ1-1 | few | TRBV28
CATARDGLAGGSYEQYF | TGTGCCACCGCCCGGGACGGACTAGCGGGAGGTTCCTACGAGCAGTACTTC | TRBD2 | TRBJ2-7 | few | TRBV7-9
CASSSGGISEQYF | TGCGCCAGCAGCTCGGGTGGGATTTCGGAGCAGTACTTC | NA | TRBJ2-7 | many | TRBV5-1
CAASPTEMNTEAFF | TGTGCCGCCAGTCCGACGGAGATGAACACTGAAGCTTTCTTT | NA | TRBJ1-1 | many | TRBV12-3/TRBV12-4
CASNPPKAISTDTQYF | TGTGCCAGCAACCCCCCTAAGGCCATTAGCACAGATACGCAGTATTTT | NA | TRBJ2-3 | many | TRBV28
CASSSTNDPGEQYF | TGTGCCAGCAGTTCAACGAACGACCCGGGCGAGCAGTACTTC | NA | TRBJ2-7 | few | TRBV12-3/TRBV12-4
CSARDRKGWNEQFF | TGCAGTGCTAGAGATCGGAAGGGGTGGAATGAGCAGTTCTTC | NA | TRBJ2-1 | many | TRBV20-1
CASSLNQVDYGYTF | TGTGCCAGCAGCTTAAACCAGGTCGACTATGGCTACACCTTC | NA | TRBJ1-2 | NA | TRBV7-9
CASRSGPLETQYF | TGTGCCAGCAGATCGGGCCCTTTGGAGACCCAGTACTTC | NA | TRBJ2-5 | few | TRBV12-3/TRBV12-4
CASSERREKETQYF | TGTGCCAGCAGTGAACGCAGGGAGAAGGAGACCCAGTACTTC | NA | TRBJ2-5 | many | TRBV2
CASSLGQGSDEKLFF | TGTGCCAGCAGCTTGGGACAGGGGTCGGATGAAAAACTGTTTTTT | TRBD1 | TRBJ1-4 | few | TRBV5-8
CASSSRGSYNEQFF | TGTGCCAGCAGTTCAAGAGGCTCCTACAATGAGCAGTTCTTC | NA | TRBJ2-1 | many | TRBV2
CASSLNGAISYEQYF | TGCGCCAGCAGCTTGAACGGTGCAATATCCTACGAGCAGTACTTC | NA | TRBJ2-7 | few | TRBV5-1
CASSLSGSPGELFF | TGTGCCAGCAGTCTTTCAGGGAGTCCCGGGGAGCTGTTTTTT | NA | TRBJ2-2 | NA | TRBV27
CASSIGLHGTDTQYF | TGTGCCAGCAGCATCGGACTACACGGCACAGATACGCAGTATTTT | NA | TRBJ2-3 | few | TRBV11-2
CASSTRPTTPRKPYGYTF | TGTGCCAGCAGCACAAGACCGACGACGCCGAGGAAGCCTTATGGCTACACCTTC | NA | TRBJ1-2 | few | TRBV7-9
CASSESSIEAFF | TGCGCCAGCAGTGAGTCTAGTATTGAAGCTTTCTTT | NA | TRBJ1-1 | NA | TRBV10-1
CASSQGAGSTEAFF | TGTGCCAGCAGCCAGGGGGCCGGGAGCACTGAAGCTTTCTTT | NA | TRBJ1-1 | many | TRBV3-1
CASGLGQGVNYEQYF | TGTGCTAGTGGTCTCGGACAGGGAGTAAACTACGAGCAGTACTTC | TRBD1 | TRBJ2-7 | few | TRBV12-5
CASSHSSGGARETQYF | TGCGCCAGCAGCCATTCTAGCGGGGGGGCCCGAGAGACCCAGTACTTC | TRBD2 | TRBJ2-5 | many | TRBV4-1
CASSEAQRREGAFF | TGTGCCAGCAGTGAAGCGCAGAGAAGGGAAGGTGCTTTCTTT | NA | TRBJ1-1 | many | TRBV2
CASSLVGQPNAGELFF | TGCGCCAGCAGCTTGGTGGGACAACCGAACGCCGGGGAGCTGTTTTTT | NA | TRBJ2-2 | few | TRBV5-1
CASSKSRTGGSGGTEAFF | TGTGCCAGCAGCAAATCTCGGACAGGGGGCTCTGGGGGTACTGAAGCTTTCTTT | TRBD1 | TRBJ1-1 | NA | TRBV7-8
CASSQEPGTYEQYF | TGCGCCAGCAGCCAAGAGCCCGGGACCTACGAGCAGTACTTC | NA | TRBJ2-7 | NA | TRBV4-1
CASSATGDQPQHF | TGTGCCAGTAGTGCGACAGGGGATCAGCCCCAGCATTTT | TRBD1 | TRBJ1-5 | NA | TRBV19
CASSLIRGDRSSTDTQYF | TGTGCCAGCAGTTTAATTCGCGGGGACCGCTCTAGCACAGATACGCAGTATTTT | NA | TRBJ2-3 | few | TRBV6-2/TRBV6-3
CASSIDREETQYF | TGTGCCAGCAGCATAGACAGGGAGGAGACCCAGTACTTC | TRBD1 | TRBJ2-5 | NA | TRBV9
CASSSMTGDGYGYTF | TGTGCCAGCAGTTCTATGACAGGGGACGGCTATGGCTACACCTTC | TRBD1 | TRBJ1-2 | NA | TRBV6-5
CASSPPSGQIHNEQFF | TGTGCCAGCTCACCACCTTCGGGACAGATACACAATGAGCAGTTCTTC | TRBD1 | TRBJ2-1 | few | TRBV18
CASSLRTGEKGTEAFF | TGTGCCAGCAGCCTAAGGACAGGGGAGAAAGGCACTGAAGCTTTCTTT | TRBD1 | TRBJ1-1 | many | TRBV11-2
CASSLVTGGRNQPQHF | TGTGCCAGCAGTTTGGTGACAGGGGGACGCAATCAGCCCCAGCATTTT | TRBD1 | TRBJ1-5 | many | TRBV12-3/TRBV12-4
CATLGATNEKLFF | TGTGCCACCCTCGGTGCAACTAATGAAAAACTGTTTTTT | NA | TRBJ1-4 | NA | TRBV6-2/TRBV6-3
CSARDGVGGRYEQYF | TGCAGTGCTAGAGACGGCGTCGGGGGCCGTTACGAGCAGTACTTC | NA | TRBJ2-7 | few | TRBV20-1
CASSPGTVYGYTF | TGTGCCAGCAGCCCCGGGACAGTCTATGGCTACACCTTC | TRBD1 | TRBJ1-2 | many | TRBV7-8
CSATGGGGYEQYF | TGCAGTGCTACGGGCGGGGGGGGTTACGAGCAGTACTTC | TRBD2 | TRBJ2-7 | NA | TRBV20-1
CASSETRKSLLLSYNSPLHF | TGTGCCAGCAGTGAAACGCGAAAAAGCCTGTTATTGTCCTATAATTCACCCCTCCACTTT | NA | TRBJ1-6 | few | TRBV25-1
CASSYSSGSTDTQYF | TGTGCCAGCAGTTACTCTAGCGGGAGCACAGATACGCAGTATTTT | TRBD2 | TRBJ2-3 | many | TRBV6-2/TRBV6-3
CASSLEGTLINNSPLHF | TGTGCCAGCAGCTTGGAGGGGACACTAATTAATAATTCACCCCTCCACTTT | NA | TRBJ1-6 | NA | TRBV5-6
CASSFSYQGLGYEQYF | TGTGCCAGCAGTTTTAGTTATCAGGGGTTGGGCTACGAGCAGTACTTC | NA | TRBJ2-7 | many | TRBV12-3/TRBV12-4
CASSFDRGIMNTEAFF | TGTGCCAGCAGCTTTGACAGGGGGATAATGAACACTGAAGCTTTCTTT | TRBD1 | TRBJ1-1 | many | TRBV7-2
CASSRWTGDSPLHF | TGTGCCAGCAGCCGTTGGACAGGGGATTCACCCCTCCACTTT | TRBD1 | TRBJ1-6 | NA | TRBV11-3
CASIPSYGAGYTF | TGTGCCAGCATTCCCTCATACGGGGCTGGCTACACCTTC | NA | TRBJ1-2 | many | TRBV12-3/TRBV12-4
CAGGTGLGYTF | TGTGCCGGAGGAACAGGACTTGGCTACACCTTC | NA | TRBJ1-2 | many | TRBV6-1